These T cell receptor beta chains were read from a single sample in a study of OX40 agonist ivuxolimab in advanced cancers. TCRdb's table, derived via immunoSEQ multiplex PCR, lists solely in-frame clones and lacks some. Here the sample spans about 37,000 clones, about 82% being singletons. The sample here was CD4+ or CD8+ T cells sorted from blood, taken in a trial of the OX40 agonist ivuxolimab. Every receptor here comes from an adult with an advanced solid tumor such as melanoma, head and neck, liver or kidney cancer. CDR3s include the opening cysteine and the closing phenylalanine or tryptophan. D genes are given only for firm matches. Clone size is not always given. Where it is, it says once, few, many or a class for expanded clones.

d_call	v_call	j_call	clone_size	cdr3_nt	cdr3_aa
-	TRBV5-1	TRBJ2-7	-	TGCGCCAGCAGCTTGGGCGGGACGGACGAGCAGTACTTC	CASSLGGTDEQYF
-	TRBV19	TRBJ2-7	few	TGTGCCAGTACCCCGGCGGGGAGCTCCTACGAGCAGTACTTC	CASTPAGSSYEQYF
TRBD2	TRBV10-3	TRBJ2-7	-	TGTGCCATCAGTGAGTCGAGCGGGGGTGACTACGAGCAGTACTTC	CAISESSGGDYEQYF
-	TRBV19	TRBJ2-7	-	TGTGCCAGTAGTATAGACCCGGACAGCAACGAGCAGTACTTC	CASSIDPDSNEQYF
TRBD1	TRBV11-2	TRBJ1-6	-	TGTGCCAGCAGCACCCAGGGGGATCCCCTCCACTTT	CASSTQGDPLHF
TRBD1	TRBV19	TRBJ1-4	few	TGTGCCAGTAGTGTTGGACAGGTTGGAAAACTGTTTTTT	CASSVGQVGKLFF
TRBD2	TRBV11-2	TRBJ2-2	-	TGTGCCAGCAGCCCGGGACTAGCGGCCGGGGAGCTGTTTTTT	CASSPGLAAGELFF
-	TRBV11-2	TRBJ1-1	-	TGTGCCAGCAGCTTAGAAGGGGGGACCACTGAAGCTTTCTTT	CASSLEGGTTEAFF
-	TRBV7-9	TRBJ2-7	few	TGTGCCAGCAGCTCCCGGGACACCAAGTACGAGCAGTACTTC	CASSSRDTKYEQYF
-	TRBV14	TRBJ1-1	-	TGTGCCAGCAGCCAAATCTGGGGAAACACTGAAGCTTTCTTT	CASSQIWGNTEAFF
-	TRBV7-6	TRBJ1-5	-	TGTGCCAGCAGCTTGTTTGCAGGGGTGAATCAGCCCCAGCATTTT	CASSLFAGVNQPQHF
-	TRBV4-1	TRBJ1-2	-	TGCGCCAGCAGCCAAGGGGGACGGCGAAGTAACTATGGCTACACCTTC	CASSQGGRRSNYGYTF
-	TRBV7-2	TRBJ2-7	-	TGTGCCAGCAGCCCAGACGGGGCAGGGAGCTCCTACGAGCAGTACTTC	CASSPDGAGSSYEQYF
TRBD1	TRBV4-2	TRBJ2-1	-	TGTGCCAGCAGCCAGACGACAGGGATCAATGAGCAGTTCTTC	CASSQTTGINEQFF
-	TRBV5-6	TRBJ2-3	-	TGTGCCAGCAGCTTGGTAACCGGGGGTCCCACAGATACGCAGTATTTT	CASSLVTGGPTDTQYF
-	TRBV20-1	TRBJ2-7	-	TGCAGTGCTAGTAGGGGCAGCGAGCAGTACTTC	CSASRGSEQYF
TRBD2	TRBV19	TRBJ2-1	-	TGTGCCAGTAGTATCTCGGCTAGCGGTAACAATGAGCAGTTCTTC	CASSISASGNNEQFF
-	TRBV18	TRBJ2-7	-	TGTGCCAGCTCACCACTGACAGCTACCGCCTACGAGCAGTACTTC	CASSPLTATAYEQYF
-	TRBV6-1	TRBJ2-7	once	TGTGCCAGCAGTGAAGCGTTGGATAGCGGCTACGAGCAGTACTTC	CASSEALDSGYEQYF
-	TRBV10-3	TRBJ2-1	-	TGTGCCATCAGTGAGCCTCCCCGGGTTAAGCACTACAATGAGCAGTTCTTC	CAISEPPRVKHYNEQFF
-	TRBV5-5	TRBJ1-5	few	TGTGCCAGCAGCTCGAACTGGAACAATCAGCCCCAGCATTTT	CASSSNWNNQPQHF
-	TRBV7-2	TRBJ2-5	-	TGTGCCAGCAGCTCCCGACGGGTGACGATGGAGACCCAGTACTTC	CASSSRRVTMETQYF
-	TRBV11-2	TRBJ2-3	-	TGTGCCAGCAGCTTAGCCGCCGGAGATACGCAGTATTTT	CASSLAAGDTQYF
-	TRBV27	TRBJ2-2	-	TGTGCCAGCGGGAGGAGGGGCGGACACGGGGAGCTGTTTTTT	CASGRRGGHGELFF
-	TRBV6-1	TRBJ2-7	-	TGTGCCAGCAGTGAACCCCCCCGCGAGCAGTACTTC	CASSEPPREQYF
TRBD1	TRBV7-9	TRBJ1-5	few	TGTGCCAGCAGCCCTGATTGGGACAGGGTCCATCAGCCCCAGCATTTT	CASSPDWDRVHQPQHF
-	TRBV7-9	TRBJ2-7	-	TGTGCCAGCAGCTCAGTCCCCACCGAGCAGTACTTC	CASSSVPTEQYF
TRBD2	TRBV10-1	TRBJ2-3	-	TGCGCCAGCAAAAGCGGGGGGAGCACAGATACGCAGTATTTT	CASKSGGSTDTQYF
-	TRBV20-1	TRBJ2-7	-	TGCAGTGCTAGCCGTGAGCAGTACTTC	CSASREQYF
-	TRBV7-8	TRBJ1-5	-	TGTGCCAGCAGCGTCAACAATCAGCCCCAGCATTTT	CASSVNNQPQHF
-	TRBV4-2	TRBJ1-2	-	TGTGCCAGCAGCCATTCCCGGGGACGCGACTACACCTTC	CASSHSRGRDYTF
-	TRBV28	TRBJ1-1	-	TGTGCCAGCAGTTCACAGGGAGGGAGCACTGAAGCTTTCTTT	CASSSQGGSTEAFF
-	TRBV10-1	TRBJ2-5	few	TGCGCCAGCAGTGACCAAGTGGAGGTCATGGAGACCCAGTACTTC	CASSDQVEVMETQYF
-	TRBV18	TRBJ2-6	-	TGTGCCAGCTCAGCGTGTGCACATTTACAAAGTCGGGCCAACGTCCTGACTTTC	CASSACAHLQSRANVLTF
-	TRBV6-5	TRBJ2-2	-	TGTGCCAGCAGGCTGATGGATACCGGGGAGCTGTTTTTT	CASRLMDTGELFF